The entry that follows covers one TCR beta chain sequence. Its matching antigen is unknown. V shed 4 bases and J shed 3 bases, with 15 bases lying between them. The CDR3 totals 16 residues. CDR1 and CDR2 (germline): SGHDN, FVKESK. These data are taken from a study of lymphopenia after photon versus proton radiotherapy. Findings of the study overall: Post-nadir diversity loss with photons came from oligoclonal expansion, particularly CD8+ Temra cells. Authors raise, but do not show, better survival with proton therapy. In patients who died, overall survival fell as post-nadir TCR diversity dropped more. Relative stability marked proton patients; photon patients lost diversity and naive cells.

TCRdb's table, derived via immunoSEQ multiplex PCR, lists solely in-frame clones and lacks some. The table shows around 160,000 clones, with less than 90% occurring only once. The input for sequencing was peripheral blood, taken from a patient treated with photon-based radiotherapy. The chain combines TRBV14 with TRBJ1-4, with D maybe TRBD1 (6 bases). The TCR sequence derives from a man in his forties or fifties with gastric cancer. This CDR3 is CASSPKTGRANEKLFF. In DNA, the CDR3 is TGTGCCAGCAGCCCCAAAACAGGGCGGGCTAATGAAAAACTGTTTTTT.